The T cell receptor beta chain under discussion was sequenced for a study of blood T cell repertoires in COVID-19. Clones were read by immunoSEQ multiplex PCR, and TCRdb kept only the in-frame ones, dropping some. Here the sample spans over 250,000 clones, 60% to 75% being singletons. V lost 5 bases and J lost 5, with 16 bases in between. CDR1 is SGHAT, CDR2 FQNNGV, per germline. The CDR3 runs 15 residues. The TCR originated in a woman aged 80 or over with acute or convalescent COVID-19. The genes are TRBV11-2 and TRBJ2-4; a possible D gene is TRBD1 (5 bases). Sequencing was done on a sample of peripheral blood. In DNA form, the CDR3 reads TGTGCCAGCAGCCGTTCAGGGATCTTGGAAAACATTCAGTACTTC. Protein product: CASSRSGILENIQYF. Full variable domain (missing parts from reference TRBV11-2 and TRBJ2-4): EAGVAQSPRYKIIEKRQSVAFWCNPISGHATLYWYQQILGQGPKLLIQFQNNGVVDDSQLPKDRFSAERLKGVDSTLKIQPAKLEDSAVYLCASSRSGILENIQYFGAGTRLSVL.